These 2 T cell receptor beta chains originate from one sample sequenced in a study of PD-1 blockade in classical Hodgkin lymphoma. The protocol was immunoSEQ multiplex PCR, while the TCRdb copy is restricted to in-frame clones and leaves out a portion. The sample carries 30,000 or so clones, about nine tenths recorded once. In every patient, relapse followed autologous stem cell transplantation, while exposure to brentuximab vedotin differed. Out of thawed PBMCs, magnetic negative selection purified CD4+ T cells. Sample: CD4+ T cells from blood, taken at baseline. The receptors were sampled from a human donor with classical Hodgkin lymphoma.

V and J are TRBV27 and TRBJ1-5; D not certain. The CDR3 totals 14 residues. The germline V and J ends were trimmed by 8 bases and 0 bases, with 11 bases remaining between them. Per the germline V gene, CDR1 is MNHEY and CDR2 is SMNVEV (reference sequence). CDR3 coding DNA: TGTGCCAGCGCTGGGCTGAATAGCAATCAGCCCCAGCATTTT. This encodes CASAGLNSNQPQHF.

The CDR3 region has the DNA TGTGCCAGTAGTATAGGACAGGGCCTCTACAATGAGCAGTTCTTC. Translation: CASSIGQGLYNEQFF. The chain couples TRBV19 to TRBJ2-1, with TRBD1 matching 7 bases. Looked up from germline, CDR1 is LNHDA and CDR2 is SQIVND (reference sequence). V lost 1 base, J lost 3 bases, and 3 bases stayed unmatched. The CDR3 has 15 amino acids. The complete variable domain, with remaining parts taken from reference TRBV19 and TRBJ2-1, reads DGGITQSPKYLFRKEGQNVTLSCEQNLNHDAMYWYRQDPGQGLRLIYYSQIVNDFQKGDIAEGYSVSREKKESFPLTVTSAQKNPTAFYLCASSIGQGLYNEQFFGPGTRLTVL.